This T cell receptor beta chain was observed in a study of OX40 agonist ivuxolimab in advanced cancers. At the level of the whole study: Ivuxolimab, which targeted the costimulatory receptor OX40 (CD134), was an agonistic, fully human IgG2 monoclonal antibody. Partial responses occurred in three dose-escalation patients: two with cutaneous melanoma and one with hepatocellular carcinoma. Among the approximately 54 dose-escalation patients, around 19 had hepatocellular carcinoma, 15 or so melanoma, 9 renal cell carcinoma and 9 head and neck cancer. Intravenous ivuxolimab was administered to patients every 2 weeks at six dose levels: 0.01, 0.1, 0.3, 1.5, 3 and 10 mg/kg. Prior anti-PD-1, anti-PD-L1 or anti-CTLA-4 therapy was permitted, and approximately 42% of dose-escalation patients had received checkpoint inhibitors. The paper describes the monotherapy dose-escalation part (N of about 52 patients) of the phase I trial of ivuxolimab. In the dose-escalation cohort, nearly 85% of patients were male, and the mean age was approximately 60 years with a range of 23 to 79. Peripheral TCRbeta sequencing aimed to test whether ivuxolimab altered TCR sequence diversity and caused clonal T-cell expansion.

Patients with autoimmune disease history or receiving systemic immunosuppression were excluded from the trial. Peripheral blood for TCR sequencing was drawn from every dose cohort at baseline, at cycle 4 day 1 and at cycle 7 day 1. The samples were taken from a phase I, first-in-human, multicenter, open-label dose-escalation trial of ivuxolimab. The trial enrolled adults with locally advanced or metastatic head and neck squamous cell, hepatocellular, melanoma or renal cell carcinoma. CD4+ and CD8+ T cells were sorted separately from peripheral blood before TCR sequencing. Findings and caveats that apply to the study as a whole: Which antigens the clonally expanded peripheral T cells were specific for was not determined. In the 0.1-3.0 mg/kg groups, partial responders were among the patients with the lowest normalized peripheral clonal expansion, particularly in CD8+ T cells. After ivuxolimab, expanded clones were on average more numerous among CD8+ T cells than among CD4+ T cells. At doses of 0.1 to 3.0 mg/kg, clonal expansion of both CD4+ and CD8+ T cells in blood was seen between baseline and week 6. Low levels of normalized T-cell clonal expansion were also seen in some patients who did not respond.

Points on this clone: No cognate antigen has been identified for it. Base qualities are missing; no much larger clone stands one base away.

Genomic DNA was isolated from the sorted cells so that the TCRbeta CDR3 region could be sequenced. TCRbeta CDR3 regions were sequenced using the immunoSEQ Assay. The immuneACCESS repertoire file appears here via TCRdb, limited to in-frame rearrangements. These files lack a portion of the clones; in checked studies, under half of the deficit traces to unresolved V genes, and the cause of the others is not known. A total of just under 85,000 clones appear in this sample, approximately 84% of them only once. Together, the top ten hold around 7.5% of the sample. The specimen was CD4+ or CD8+ T cells sorted from blood, collected in a trial of the OX40 agonist ivuxolimab. The TCR comes from an adult with an advanced solid tumor such as melanoma, head and neck, liver or kidney cancer.

The CDR3 sequence is CASSFSGDTEAFF. The sequenced DNA is TGTGCCAGCAGCTTCTCAGGGGACACTGAAGCTTTCTTT. The sequence is built from TRBV7-3 and TRBJ1-1; tentative D gene TRBD1, with 6 bases matching. CDR1 SGHTA and CDR2 FQGTGA are derived from the germline V gene. The CDR3 holds 13 amino acids from the cysteine to the phenylalanine. The kept DNA is CDR3 alone, 39 bases in frame from the first base. V is pared back by 3 bases and J by 3 bases, with 8 bases lying between the germline termini.